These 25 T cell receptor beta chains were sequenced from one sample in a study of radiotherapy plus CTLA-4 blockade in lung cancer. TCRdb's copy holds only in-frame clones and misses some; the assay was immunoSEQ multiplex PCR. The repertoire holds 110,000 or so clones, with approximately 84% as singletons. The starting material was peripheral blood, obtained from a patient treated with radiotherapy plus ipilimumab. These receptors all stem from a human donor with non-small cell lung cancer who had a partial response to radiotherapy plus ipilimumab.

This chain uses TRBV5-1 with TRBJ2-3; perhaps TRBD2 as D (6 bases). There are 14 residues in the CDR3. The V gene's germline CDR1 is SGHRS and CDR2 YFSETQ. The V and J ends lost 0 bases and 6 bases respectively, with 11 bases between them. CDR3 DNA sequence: TGCGCCAGCAGCTTGGGACTAGGCTCGGATACGCAGTATTTT. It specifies CASSLGLGSDTQYF.

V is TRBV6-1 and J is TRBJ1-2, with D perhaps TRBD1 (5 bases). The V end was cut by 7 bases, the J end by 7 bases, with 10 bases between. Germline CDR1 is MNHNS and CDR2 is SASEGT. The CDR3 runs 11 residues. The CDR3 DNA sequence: TGTGCCAGCACCAGGGCCGGTGGCTACACCTTC. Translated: CASTRAGGYTF.

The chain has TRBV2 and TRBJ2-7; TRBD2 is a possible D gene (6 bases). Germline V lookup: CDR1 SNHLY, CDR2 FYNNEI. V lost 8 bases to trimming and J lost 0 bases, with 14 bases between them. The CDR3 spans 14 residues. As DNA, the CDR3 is TGTGCCAGCCTTCCACGGGGGAGCTCCTACGAGCAGTACTTC. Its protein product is CASLPRGSSYEQYF.

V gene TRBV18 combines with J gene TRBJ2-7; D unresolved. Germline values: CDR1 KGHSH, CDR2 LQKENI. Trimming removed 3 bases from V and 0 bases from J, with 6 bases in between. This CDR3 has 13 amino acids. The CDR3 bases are TGTGCCAGCTCACCCCCCCGCTCCTACGAGCAGTACTTC. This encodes CASSPPRSYEQYF.

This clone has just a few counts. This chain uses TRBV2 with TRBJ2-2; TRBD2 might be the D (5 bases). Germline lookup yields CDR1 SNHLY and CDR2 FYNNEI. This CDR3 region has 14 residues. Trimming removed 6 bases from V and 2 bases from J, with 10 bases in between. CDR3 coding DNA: TGTGCCAGCAGCAGGACGGGAAACACCGGGGAGCTGTTTTTT. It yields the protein CASSRTGNTGELFF.

The CDR3 sequence: CASSFSGRNEQYF. CDR3 coding DNA: TGTGCCAGCAGCTTCAGCGGGAGGAACGAGCAGTACTTC. V usage is TRBV7-9 and J usage is TRBJ2-7, with 9 bases that match TRBD2. CDR3 length equals 13 residues. CDR1 and CDR2 (germline): SEHNR, FQNEAQ (reference sequence). Trimming removed 3 bases from V and 5 bases from J; junction bases left unmatched: 2.

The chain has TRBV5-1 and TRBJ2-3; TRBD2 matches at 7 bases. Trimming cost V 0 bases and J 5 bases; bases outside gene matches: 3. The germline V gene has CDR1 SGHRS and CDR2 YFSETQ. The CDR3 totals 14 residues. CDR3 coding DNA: TGCGCCAGCAGCTTGGAGGGAGGGGTAGATACGCAGTATTTT. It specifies CASSLEGGVDTQYF.

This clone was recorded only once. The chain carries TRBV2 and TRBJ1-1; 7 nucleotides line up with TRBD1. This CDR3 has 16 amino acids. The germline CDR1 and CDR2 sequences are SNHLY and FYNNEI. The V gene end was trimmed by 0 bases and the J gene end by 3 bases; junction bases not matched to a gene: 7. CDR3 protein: CASSEALGQGDTEAFF. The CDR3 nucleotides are TGTGCCAGCAGTGAAGCGCTTGGGCAGGGGGACACTGAAGCTTTCTTT.

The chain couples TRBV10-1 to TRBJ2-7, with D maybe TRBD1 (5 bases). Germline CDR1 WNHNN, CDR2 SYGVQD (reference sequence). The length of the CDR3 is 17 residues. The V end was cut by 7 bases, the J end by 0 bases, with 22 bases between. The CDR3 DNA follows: TGCGCCAGCAAAAAGGGGCAAAACGGAATGAGCTCCTACGAGCAGTACGTC. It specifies CASKKGQNGMSSYEQYV.

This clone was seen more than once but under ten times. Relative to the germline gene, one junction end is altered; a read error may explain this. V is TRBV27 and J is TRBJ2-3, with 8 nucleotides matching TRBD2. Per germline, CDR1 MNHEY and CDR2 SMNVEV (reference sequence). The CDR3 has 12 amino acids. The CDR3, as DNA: TGTGCCAGCATGAAAGACGCGGGAGGATCGGATTTT. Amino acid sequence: CASMKDAGGSDF.

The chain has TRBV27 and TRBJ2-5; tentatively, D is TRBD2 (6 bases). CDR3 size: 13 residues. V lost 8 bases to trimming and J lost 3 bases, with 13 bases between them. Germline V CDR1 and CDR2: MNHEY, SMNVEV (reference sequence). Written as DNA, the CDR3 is TGTGCCAGCGGATCGTGGGGGGAAGAGACCCAGTACTTC. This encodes CASGSWGEETQYF.

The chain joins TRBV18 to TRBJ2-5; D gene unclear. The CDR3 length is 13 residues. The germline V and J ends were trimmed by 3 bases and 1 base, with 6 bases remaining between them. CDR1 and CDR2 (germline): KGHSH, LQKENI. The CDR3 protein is CASSPFLQETQYF. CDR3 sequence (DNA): TGTGCCAGCTCACCCTTCCTCCAAGAGACCCAGTACTTC. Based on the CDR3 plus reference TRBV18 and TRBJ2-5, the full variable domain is NAGVMQNPRHLVRRRGQEARLRCSPMKGHSHVYWYRQLPEEGLKFMVYLQKENIIDESGMPKERFSAEFPKEGPSILRIQQVVRGDSAAYFCASSPFLQETQYFGPGTRLLVL.

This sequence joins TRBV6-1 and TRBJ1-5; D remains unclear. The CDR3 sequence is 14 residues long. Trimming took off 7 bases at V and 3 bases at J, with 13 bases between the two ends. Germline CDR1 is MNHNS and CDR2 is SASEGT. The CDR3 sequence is CASTSGLDNQPQHF. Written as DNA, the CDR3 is TGTGCCAGCACCTCCGGACTCGACAATCAGCCCCAGCATTTT.

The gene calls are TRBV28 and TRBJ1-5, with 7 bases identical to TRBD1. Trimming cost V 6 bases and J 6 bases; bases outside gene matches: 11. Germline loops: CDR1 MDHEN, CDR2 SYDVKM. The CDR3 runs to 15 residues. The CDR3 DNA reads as TGTGCCAGCAGGCCAGACAGGGTACGGAGTCAGCCCCAGCATTTT. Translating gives CASRPDRVRSQPQHF.

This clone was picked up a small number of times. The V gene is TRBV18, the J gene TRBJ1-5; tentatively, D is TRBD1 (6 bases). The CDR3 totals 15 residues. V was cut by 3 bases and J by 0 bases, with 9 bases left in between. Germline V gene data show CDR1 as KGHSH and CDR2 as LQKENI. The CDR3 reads CASSPAQGSNQPQHF. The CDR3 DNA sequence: TGTGCCAGCTCACCGGCACAGGGTAGCAATCAGCCCCAGCATTTT.

The CDR3 sequence is CASRSPSTDTQYF. As DNA, the CDR3 is TGCGCCAGCAGGAGTCCTAGCACAGATACGCAGTATTTT. The chain is built from TRBV5-1 and TRBJ2-3; no clear D gene. In germline, CDR1 is SGHRS, CDR2 YFSETQ. The CDR3 has 13 amino acids. Between the trimmed V and J ends, which lost 5 bases and 0 bases, there was a span of 7 bases.

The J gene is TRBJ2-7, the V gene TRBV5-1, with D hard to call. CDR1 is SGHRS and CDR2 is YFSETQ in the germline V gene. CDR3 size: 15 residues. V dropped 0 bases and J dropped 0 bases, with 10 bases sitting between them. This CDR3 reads CASSLEAQSSYEQYF. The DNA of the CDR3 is TGCGCCAGCAGCTTGGAAGCCCAAAGCTCCTACGAGCAGTACTTC.

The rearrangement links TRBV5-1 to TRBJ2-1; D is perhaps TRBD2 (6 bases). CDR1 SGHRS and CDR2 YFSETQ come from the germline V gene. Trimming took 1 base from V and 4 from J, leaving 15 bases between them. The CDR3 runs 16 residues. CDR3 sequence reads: CASSLTAGPFYNEQFF. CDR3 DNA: TGCGCCAGCAGCTTGACGGCGGGACCGTTTTACAATGAGCAGTTCTTC. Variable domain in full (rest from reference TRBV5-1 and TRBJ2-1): KAGVTQTPRYLIKTRGQQVTLSCSPISGHRSVSWYQQTPGQGLQFLFEYFSETQRNKGNFPGRFSGRQFSNSRSEMNVSTLELGDSALYLCASSLTAGPFYNEQFFGPGTRLTVL.

CDR3 nucleotides: TGTGCCACCAGCTTGGGGACAGGGGGATTCACAGATACGCAGTATTTT. It translates to CATSLGTGGFTDTQYF. The rearrangement joins TRBV15 to TRBJ2-3, with 11 positions matching TRBD1. The CDR3 loop spans 16 amino acids. The V gene's germline CDR1 is LNHNV and CDR2 YYDKDF (reference sequence). Germline trimming cut 5 bases from V and 2 bases from J; bases unmatched to any gene: 6. Drawing the rest from reference TRBV15 and TRBJ2-3, the complete variable domain is DAMVIQNPRYQVTQFGKPVTLSCSQTLNHNVMYWYQQKSSQAPKLLFHYYDKDFNNEADTPDNFQSRRPNTSFCFLDIRSPGLGDTAMYLCATSLGTGGFTDTQYFGPGTRLTVL.

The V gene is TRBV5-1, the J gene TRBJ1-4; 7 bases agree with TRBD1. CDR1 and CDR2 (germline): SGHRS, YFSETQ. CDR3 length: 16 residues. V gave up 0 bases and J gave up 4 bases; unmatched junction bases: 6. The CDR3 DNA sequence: TGCGCCAGCAGCTTGGAACCGACAGGGATTAATGAAAAACTGTTTTTT. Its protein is CASSLEPTGINEKLFF. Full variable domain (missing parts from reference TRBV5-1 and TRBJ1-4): KAGVTQTPRYLIKTRGQQVTLSCSPISGHRSVSWYQQTPGQGLQFLFEYFSETQRNKGNFPGRFSGRQFSNSRSEMNVSTLELGDSALYLCASSLEPTGINEKLFFGSGTQLSVL.

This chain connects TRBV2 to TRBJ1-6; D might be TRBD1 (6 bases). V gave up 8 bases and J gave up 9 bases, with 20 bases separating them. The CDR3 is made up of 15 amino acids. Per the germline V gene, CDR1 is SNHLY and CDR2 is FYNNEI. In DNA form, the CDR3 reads TGTGCCAGCGGGAGAAATCCGGGGGGCAGTTCACCCCTCCACTTT. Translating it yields CASGRNPGGSSPLHF.

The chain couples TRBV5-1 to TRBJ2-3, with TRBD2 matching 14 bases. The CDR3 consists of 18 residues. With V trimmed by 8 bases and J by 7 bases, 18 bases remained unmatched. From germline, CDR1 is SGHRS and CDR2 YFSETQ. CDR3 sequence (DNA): TGCGCCAGTGCTAGGGGGGAACCGGGACTAGCGGGAGAAAATACGCAGTATTTT. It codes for CASARGEPGLAGENTQYF.

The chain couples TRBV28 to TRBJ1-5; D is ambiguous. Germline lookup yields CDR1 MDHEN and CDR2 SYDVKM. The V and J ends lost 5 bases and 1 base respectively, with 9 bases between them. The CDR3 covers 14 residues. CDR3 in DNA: TGTGCCAGCAGTGCCCACGGGAGCAATCAGCCCCAGCATTTT. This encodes CASSAHGSNQPQHF.

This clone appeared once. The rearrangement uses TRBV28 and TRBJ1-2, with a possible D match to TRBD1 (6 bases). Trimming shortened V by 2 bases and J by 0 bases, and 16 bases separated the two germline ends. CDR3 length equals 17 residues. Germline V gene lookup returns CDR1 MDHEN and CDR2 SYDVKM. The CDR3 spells CASSLMGAKFSNYGYTF. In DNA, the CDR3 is TGTGCCAGCAGTTTAATGGGGGCTAAGTTCTCTAACTATGGCTACACCTTC.

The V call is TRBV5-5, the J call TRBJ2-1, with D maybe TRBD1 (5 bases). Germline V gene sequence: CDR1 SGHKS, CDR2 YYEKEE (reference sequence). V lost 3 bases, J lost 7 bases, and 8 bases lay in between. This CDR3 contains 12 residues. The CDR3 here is CASSWQGNEQFF. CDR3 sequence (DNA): TGTGCCAGCAGCTGGCAGGGAAATGAGCAGTTCTTC.